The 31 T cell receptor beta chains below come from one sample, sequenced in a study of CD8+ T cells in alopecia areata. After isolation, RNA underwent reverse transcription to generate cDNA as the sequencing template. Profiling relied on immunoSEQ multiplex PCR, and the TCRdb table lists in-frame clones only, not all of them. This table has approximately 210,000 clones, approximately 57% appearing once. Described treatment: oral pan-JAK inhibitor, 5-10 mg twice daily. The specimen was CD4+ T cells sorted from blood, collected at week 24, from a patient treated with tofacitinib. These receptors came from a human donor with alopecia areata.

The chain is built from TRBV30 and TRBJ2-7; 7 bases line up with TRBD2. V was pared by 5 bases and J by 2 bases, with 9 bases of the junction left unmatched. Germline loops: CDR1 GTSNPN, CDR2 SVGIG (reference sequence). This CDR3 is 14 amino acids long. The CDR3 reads CAWSLGGVAYEQYF. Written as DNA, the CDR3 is TGTGCCTGGTCGCTGGGGGGGGTCGCCTACGAGCAGTACTTC.

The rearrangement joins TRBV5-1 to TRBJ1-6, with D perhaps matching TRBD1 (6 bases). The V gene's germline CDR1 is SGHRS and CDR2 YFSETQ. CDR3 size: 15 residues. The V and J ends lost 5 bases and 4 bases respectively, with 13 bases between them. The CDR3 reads CASRGARSYNSPLHF. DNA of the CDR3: TGCGCCAGCAGGGGGGCGCGGAGTTATAATTCACCCCTCCACTTT.

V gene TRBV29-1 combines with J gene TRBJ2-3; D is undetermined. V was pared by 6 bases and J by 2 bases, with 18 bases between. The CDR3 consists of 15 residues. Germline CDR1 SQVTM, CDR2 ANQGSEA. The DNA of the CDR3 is TGCAGCGTCGTGCTTGGTCTAAAGAACACAGATACGCAGTATTTT. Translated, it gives CSVVLGLKNTDTQYF.

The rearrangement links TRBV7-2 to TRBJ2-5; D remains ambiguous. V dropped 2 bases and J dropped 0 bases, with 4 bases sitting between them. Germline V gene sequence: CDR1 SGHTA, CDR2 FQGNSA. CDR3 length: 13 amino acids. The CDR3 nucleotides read TGTGCCAGCAGCTTACACAACCAAGAGACCCAGTACTTC. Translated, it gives CASSLHNQETQYF.

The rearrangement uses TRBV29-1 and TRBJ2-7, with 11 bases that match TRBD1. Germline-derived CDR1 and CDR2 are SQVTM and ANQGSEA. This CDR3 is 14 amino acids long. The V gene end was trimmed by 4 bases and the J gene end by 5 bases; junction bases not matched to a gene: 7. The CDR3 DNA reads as TGCAGCGTTGGGACAGGGGGCGAAGTGAACGAGCAGTACTTC. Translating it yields CSVGTGGEVNEQYF.

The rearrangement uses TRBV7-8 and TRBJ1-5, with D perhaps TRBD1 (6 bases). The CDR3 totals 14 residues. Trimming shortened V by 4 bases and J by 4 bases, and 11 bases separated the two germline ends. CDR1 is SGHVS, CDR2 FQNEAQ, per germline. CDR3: CASSSGQLNQPQHF. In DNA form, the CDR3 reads TGTGCCAGCAGCTCCGGACAGTTAAATCAGCCCCAGCATTTT. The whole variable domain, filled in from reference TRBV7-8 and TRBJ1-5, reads GAGVSQSPRYKVAKRGQDVALRCDPISGHVSLFWYQQALGQGPEFLTYFQNEAQLDKSGLPSDRFFAERPEGSVSTLKIQRTQQEDSAVYLCASSSGQLNQPQHFGDGTRLSIL.

The CDR3 DNA is TGCAGCGTTGAAAGGGGGGAGGGTCAGCCCCAGCATTTT. Translation: CSVERGEGQPQHF. The chain couples TRBV29-1 to TRBJ1-5; possibly TRBD1 for D (6 bases). This CDR3 has 13 residues. Germline V gene data show CDR1 as SQVTM and CDR2 as ANQGSEA. Trimming cost V 2 bases and J 6 bases, with 11 bases left between them.

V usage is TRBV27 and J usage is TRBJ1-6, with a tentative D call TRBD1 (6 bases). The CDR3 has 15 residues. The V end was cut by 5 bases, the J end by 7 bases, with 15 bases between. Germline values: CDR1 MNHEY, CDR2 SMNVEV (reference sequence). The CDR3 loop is CASSRQTGLNSPLHF. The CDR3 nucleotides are TGTGCCAGCAGTCGTCAGACAGGTCTCAATTCACCCCTCCACTTT.

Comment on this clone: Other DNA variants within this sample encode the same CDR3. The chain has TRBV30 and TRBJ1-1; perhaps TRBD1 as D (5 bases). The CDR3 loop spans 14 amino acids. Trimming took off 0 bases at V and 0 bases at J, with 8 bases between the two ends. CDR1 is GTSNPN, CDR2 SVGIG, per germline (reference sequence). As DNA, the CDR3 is TGTGCCTGGAGTGTAGGGGTGGTGAACACTGAAGCTTTCTTT. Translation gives CAWSVGVVNTEAFF. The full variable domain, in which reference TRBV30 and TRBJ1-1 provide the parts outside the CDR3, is SQTIHQWPATLVQPVGSPLSLECTVEGTSNPNLYWYRQAAGRGLQLLFYSVGIGQISSEVPQNLSASRPQDRQFILSSKKLLLSDSGFYLCAWSVGVVNTEAFFGQGTRLTVV.

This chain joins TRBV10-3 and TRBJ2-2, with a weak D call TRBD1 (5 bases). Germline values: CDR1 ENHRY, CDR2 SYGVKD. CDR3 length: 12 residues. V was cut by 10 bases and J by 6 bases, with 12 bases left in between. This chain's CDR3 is CATADIPGELFF. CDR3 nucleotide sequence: TGTGCCACCGCGGACATTCCCGGGGAGCTGTTTTTT.

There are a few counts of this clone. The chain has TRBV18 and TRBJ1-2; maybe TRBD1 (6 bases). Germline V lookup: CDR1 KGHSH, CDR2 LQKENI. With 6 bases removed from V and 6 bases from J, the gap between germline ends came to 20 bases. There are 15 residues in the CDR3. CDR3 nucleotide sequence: TGTGCCAGCTCCCGAACAGGGAATGTATTTGATGGCTACACCTTC. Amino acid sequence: CASSRTGNVFDGYTF. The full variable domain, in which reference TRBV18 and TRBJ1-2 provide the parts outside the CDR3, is NAGVMQNPRHLVRRRGQEARLRCSPMKGHSHVYWYRQLPEEGLKFMVYLQKENIIDESGMPKERFSAEFPKEGPSILRIQQVVRGDSAAYFCASSRTGNVFDGYTFGSGTRLTVV.

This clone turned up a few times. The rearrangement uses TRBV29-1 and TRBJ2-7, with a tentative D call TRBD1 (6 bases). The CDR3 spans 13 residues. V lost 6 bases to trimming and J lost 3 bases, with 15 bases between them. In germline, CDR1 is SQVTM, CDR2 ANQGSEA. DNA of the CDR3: TGCAGCGTCATACAGGGAAAAGGCTACGAGCAGTACTTC. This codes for CSVIQGKGYEQYF.

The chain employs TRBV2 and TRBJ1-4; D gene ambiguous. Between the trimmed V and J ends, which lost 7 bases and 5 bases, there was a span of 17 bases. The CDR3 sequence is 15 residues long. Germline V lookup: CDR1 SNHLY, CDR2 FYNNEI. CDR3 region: CASTLTGIGNEKLFF. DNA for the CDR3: TGTGCCAGCACCTTAACCGGGATCGGGAATGAAAAACTGTTTTTT.

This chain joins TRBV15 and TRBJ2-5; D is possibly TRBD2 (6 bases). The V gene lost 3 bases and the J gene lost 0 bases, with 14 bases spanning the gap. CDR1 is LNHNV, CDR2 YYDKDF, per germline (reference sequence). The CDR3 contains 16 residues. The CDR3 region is CATSSGAGMYQETQYF. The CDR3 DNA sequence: TGTGCCACCAGCAGTGGTGCGGGAATGTACCAAGAGACCCAGTACTTC. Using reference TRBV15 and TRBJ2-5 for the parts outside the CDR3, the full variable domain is DAMVIQNPRYQVTQFGKPVTLSCSQTLNHNVMYWYQQKSSQAPKLLFHYYDKDFNNEADTPDNFQSRRPNTSFCFLDIRSPGLGDTAMYLCATSSGAGMYQETQYFGPGTRLLVL.

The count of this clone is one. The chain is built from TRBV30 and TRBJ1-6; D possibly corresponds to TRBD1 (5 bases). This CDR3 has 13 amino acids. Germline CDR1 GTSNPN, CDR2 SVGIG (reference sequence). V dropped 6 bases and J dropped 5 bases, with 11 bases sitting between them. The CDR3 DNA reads TGTGCCTGCCGGGACGGAAATAATTCACCCCTCCACTTT. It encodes CACRDGNNSPLHF.

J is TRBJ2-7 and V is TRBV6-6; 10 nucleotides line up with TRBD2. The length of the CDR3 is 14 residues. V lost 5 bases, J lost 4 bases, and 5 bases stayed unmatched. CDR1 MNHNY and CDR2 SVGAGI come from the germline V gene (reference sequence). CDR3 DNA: TGTGCCAGCAGTAGCGGGACTAGCGATTACGAGCAGTACTTC. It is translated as CASSSGTSDYEQYF.

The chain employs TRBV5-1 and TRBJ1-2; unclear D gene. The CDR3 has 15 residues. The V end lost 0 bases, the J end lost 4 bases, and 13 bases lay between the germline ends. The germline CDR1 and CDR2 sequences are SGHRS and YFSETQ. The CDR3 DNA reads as TGCGCCAGCAGCTTGGCGGCAGGACCCGTCTATGGCTACACCTTC. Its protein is CASSLAAGPVYGYTF.

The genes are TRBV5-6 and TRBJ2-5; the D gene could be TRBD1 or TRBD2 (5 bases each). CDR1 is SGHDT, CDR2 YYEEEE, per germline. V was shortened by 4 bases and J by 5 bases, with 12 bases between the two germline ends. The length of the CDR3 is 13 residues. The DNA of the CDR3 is TGTGCCAGCAGCAGGGACGACTCTGAGACCCAGTACTTC. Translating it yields CASSRDDSETQYF.

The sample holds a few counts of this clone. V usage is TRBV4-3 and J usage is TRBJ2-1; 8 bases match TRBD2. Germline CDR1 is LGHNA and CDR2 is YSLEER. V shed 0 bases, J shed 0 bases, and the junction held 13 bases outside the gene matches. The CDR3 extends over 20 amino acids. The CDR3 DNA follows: TGCGCCAGCAGCCAAGAAGCGGTGCTAGCGGGTCTCGGCTCCTACAATGAGCAGTTCTTC. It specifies CASSQEAVLAGLGSYNEQFF.

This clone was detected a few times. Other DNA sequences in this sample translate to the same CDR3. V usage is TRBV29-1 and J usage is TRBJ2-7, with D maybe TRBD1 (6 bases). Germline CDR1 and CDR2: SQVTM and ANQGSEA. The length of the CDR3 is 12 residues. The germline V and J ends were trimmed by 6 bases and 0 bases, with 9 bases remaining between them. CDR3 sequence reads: CSVDSGSYEQYF. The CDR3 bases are TGCAGCGTGGACAGCGGCTCCTACGAGCAGTACTTC.

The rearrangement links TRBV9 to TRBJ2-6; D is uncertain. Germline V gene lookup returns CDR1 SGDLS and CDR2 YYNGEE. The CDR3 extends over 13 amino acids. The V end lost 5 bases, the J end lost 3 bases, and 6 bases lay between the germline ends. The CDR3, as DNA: TGTGCCAGCAGATCATATGGGGCCAACGTCCTGACTTTC. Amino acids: CASRSYGANVLTF.

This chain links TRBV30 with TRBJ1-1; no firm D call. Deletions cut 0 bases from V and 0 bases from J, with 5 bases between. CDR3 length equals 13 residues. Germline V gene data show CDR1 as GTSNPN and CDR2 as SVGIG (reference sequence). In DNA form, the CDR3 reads TGTGCCTGGAGTGTTAATATGAACACTGAAGCTTTCTTT. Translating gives CAWSVNMNTEAFF.

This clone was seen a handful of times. The CDR3 nucleotides are TGTGCCAGCACCGAGCAGAACACTGAAGCTTTCTTT. Translated, it gives CASTEQNTEAFF. V and J are TRBV11-3 and TRBJ1-1; D not resolved. V was pared by 7 bases and J by 1 base, with 7 bases between. CDR3 length: 12 residues. Germline CDR1 reads SGHNT; CDR2 reads YENEEA.

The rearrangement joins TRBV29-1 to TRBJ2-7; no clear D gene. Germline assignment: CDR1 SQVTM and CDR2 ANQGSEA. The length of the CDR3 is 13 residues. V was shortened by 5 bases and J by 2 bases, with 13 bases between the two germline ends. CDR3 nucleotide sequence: TGCAGCGTTACGGCTAGGTATACCTACGAGCAGTACTTC. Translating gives CSVTARYTYEQYF.

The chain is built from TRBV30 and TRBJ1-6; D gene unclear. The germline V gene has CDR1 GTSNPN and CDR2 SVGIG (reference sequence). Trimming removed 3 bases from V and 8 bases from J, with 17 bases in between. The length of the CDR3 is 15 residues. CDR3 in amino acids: CAWRASTGLDSPLHF. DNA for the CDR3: TGTGCCTGGAGGGCCTCGACGGGGTTAGATTCACCCCTCCACTTT.

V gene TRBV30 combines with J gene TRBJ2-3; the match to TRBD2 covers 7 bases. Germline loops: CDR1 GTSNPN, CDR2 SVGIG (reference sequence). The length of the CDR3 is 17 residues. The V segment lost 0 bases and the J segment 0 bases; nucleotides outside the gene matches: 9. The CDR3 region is CAWSVTRLAYSTDTQYF. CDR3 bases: TGTGCCTGGAGTGTAACGAGACTAGCCTATAGCACAGATACGCAGTATTTT.

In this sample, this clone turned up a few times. CDR3 residues: CASSVAGETNYGYTF. The CDR3 DNA follows: TGTGCCAGCAGCGTAGCGGGAGAGACTAACTATGGCTACACCTTC. V usage is TRBV9 and J usage is TRBJ1-2; D remains ambiguous. The CDR3 is made up of 15 amino acids. The germline V gene encodes CDR1 SGDLS and CDR2 YYNGEE. Trimming removed 0 bases at V and 0 bases at J, with 9 bases between.

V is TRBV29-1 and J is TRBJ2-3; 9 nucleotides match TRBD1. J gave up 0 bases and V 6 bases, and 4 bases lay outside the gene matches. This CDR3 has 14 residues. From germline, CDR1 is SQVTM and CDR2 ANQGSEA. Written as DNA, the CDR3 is TGCAGCGTGGCTGACAGGGGGAGCACAGATACGCAGTATTTT. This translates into CSVADRGSTDTQYF.

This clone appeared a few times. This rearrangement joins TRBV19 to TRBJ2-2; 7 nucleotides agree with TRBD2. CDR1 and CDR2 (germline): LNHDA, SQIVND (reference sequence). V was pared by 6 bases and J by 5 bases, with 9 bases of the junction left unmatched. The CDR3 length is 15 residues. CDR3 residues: CASSGGTPQTGELFF. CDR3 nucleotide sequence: TGTGCCAGTAGCGGGGGGACGCCACAGACCGGGGAGCTGTTTTTT.

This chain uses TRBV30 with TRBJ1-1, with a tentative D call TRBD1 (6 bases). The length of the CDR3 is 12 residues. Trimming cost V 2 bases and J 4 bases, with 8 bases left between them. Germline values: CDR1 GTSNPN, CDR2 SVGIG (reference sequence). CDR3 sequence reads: CAWSRGSTEAFF. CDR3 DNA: TGTGCCTGGAGTAGGGGGAGCACTGAAGCTTTCTTT.

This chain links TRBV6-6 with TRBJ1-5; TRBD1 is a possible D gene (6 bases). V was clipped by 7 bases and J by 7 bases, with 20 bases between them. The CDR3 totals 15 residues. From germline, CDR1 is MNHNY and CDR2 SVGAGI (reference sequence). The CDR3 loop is CASTKQQGVGQPQHF. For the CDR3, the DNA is TGTGCCAGCACCAAGCAACAGGGAGTCGGGCAGCCCCAGCATTTT.